This entry is about one T cell receptor (beta chain). What it binds is unknown. The germline gives CDR1 MNHEY, CDR2 SVGAGI. The CDR3 is 16 residues long. Trimming removed 10 bases from V and 1 base from J; junction bases left unmatched: 10. TCRdb passed the reads through MiXCR, listing each CDR3 protein once. The table has fewer than 350,000 distinct CDR3 sequences, about 29% seen once; the top ten hold around 20%. This sample was taken from a study of T cell repertoires in cytomegalovirus infection. The clonotype was recovered from a human donor in good health (CMV status not recorded). Some clones in this sample may be carry-over from other donors' samples. The rearrangement joins TRBV6-5 to TRBJ1-3, with 10 bases aligning to TRBD1. The material was cultured PBMCs, obtained from culture after CMV antigen stimulation. CDR3 in DNA: TGTGCCACCATACCAAGACAGGGGGCTTCTGGAAACACCATATATTTT. This encodes CATIPRQGASGNTIYF.